The rows below give T cell receptor beta chains drawn from one sample of a study of T-cell memory formation after mild COVID-19. Each CDR3 protein is one row after TCRdb ran MiXCR on the 5' RACE reads. The sample gives about 130,000 distinct CDR3 sequences, roughly 15% of which show up once; approximately 15% is in the top ten. Sequences were obtained from PBMCs or a T cell subset sorted from them (not recorded which). The receptors originated from an adult woman who had mild COVID-19 (a few samples of this study predate the infection). Cell type and time point are not known. CDR3s include the opening cysteine and the closing phenylalanine or tryptophan. D genes are given only for firm matches. Size values are once, few and many counts, or a class for expanded clones, and some rows have none.

J gene: TRBJ1-5
CDR3 length: 13
V gene: TRBV7-2
clone size: .
D gene: .
CDR3 protein: CASSLRSNQPQHF
CDR3 DNA: TGTGCCAGCAGCTTACGTAGCAATCAGCCCCAGCATTTT

J gene: TRBJ1-2
CDR3 length: 14
V gene: TRBV12-3/TRBV12-4
clone size: .
D gene: TRBD1
CDR3 protein: CASSFEDRGYGYTF
CDR3 DNA: TGTGCCAGCAGTTTTGAGGACAGGGGCTATGGCTACACCTTC

J gene: TRBJ1-2
CDR3 length: 12
V gene: TRBV5-1
clone size: many
D gene: .
CDR3 protein: CASRRDIYGYTF
CDR3 DNA: TGCGCCAGCAGGAGGGACATCTATGGCTACACCTTC

J gene: TRBJ1-4
CDR3 length: 14
V gene: TRBV7-9
clone size: medium-sized
D gene: .
CDR3 protein: CASSLRREDEKLFF
CDR3 DNA: TGTGCCAGCAGTCTCCGGAGGGAAGATGAAAAACTGTTTTTT

J gene: TRBJ2-7
CDR3 length: 12
V gene: TRBV29-1
clone size: few
D gene: .
CDR3 protein: CSVGPGNYEQYF
CDR3 DNA: TGCAGCGTTGGTCCGGGAAACTACGAGCAGTACTTC

J gene: TRBJ2-5
CDR3 length: 15
V gene: TRBV5-1
clone size: few
D gene: TRBD1
CDR3 protein: CASSWRDRVDKTQYF
CDR3 DNA: TGCGCCAGCAGCTGGCGGGACAGGGTCGACAAGACCCAGTACTTC

J gene: TRBJ2-2
CDR3 length: 13
V gene: TRBV5-5
clone size: many
D gene: .
CDR3 protein: CASLDQGTGELFF
CDR3 DNA: TGTGCCAGCCTTGACCAGGGCACCGGGGAGCTGTTTTTT

J gene: TRBJ1-5
CDR3 length: 14
V gene: TRBV10-3
clone size: .
D gene: .
CDR3 protein: CAISETGGTQPQHF
CDR3 DNA: TGTGCCATCAGTGAGACTGGGGGGACTCAGCCCCAGCATTTT

J gene: TRBJ2-1
CDR3 length: 16
V gene: TRBV24-1
clone size: .
D gene: TRBD2
CDR3 protein: CATSDLLAGGRAEQFF
CDR3 DNA: TGTGCCACCAGTGATTTACTAGCGGGAGGGAGGGCTGAGCAGTTCTTC

J gene: TRBJ2-3
CDR3 length: 14
V gene: TRBV7-3
clone size: .
D gene: .
CDR3 protein: CASSFGPPGDTQYF
CDR3 DNA: TGTGCCAGCAGCTTCGGCCCCCCTGGAGATACGCAGTATTTT

J gene: TRBJ1-2
CDR3 length: 14
V gene: TRBV5-1
clone size: few
D gene: .
CDR3 protein: CASTPVPGADGYTF
CDR3 DNA: TGCGCCAGCACCCCCGTTCCGGGGGCGGATGGCTACACCTTC

J gene: TRBJ2-3
CDR3 length: 13
V gene: TRBV9
clone size: few
D gene: .
CDR3 protein: CASSVYMSNTQYF
CDR3 DNA: TGTGCCAGCAGCGTATATATGTCAAATACGCAGTATTTT

J gene: TRBJ2-7
CDR3 length: 16
V gene: TRBV6-1
clone size: few
D gene: .
CDR3 protein: CASSEQGHAYSYEQYF
CDR3 DNA: TGTGCCAGCAGTGAACAGGGACACGCATACTCCTACGAGCAGTACTTC

J gene: TRBJ2-1
CDR3 length: 10
V gene: TRBV29-1
clone size: few
D gene: .
CDR3 protein: CSVVDNEQFF
CDR3 DNA: TGCAGCGTTGTGGACAATGAGCAGTTCTTC

J gene: TRBJ2-5
CDR3 length: 18
V gene: TRBV21-1
clone size: few
D gene: .
CDR3 protein: CASSKMARGVKYQETQYF
CDR3 DNA: TGTGCCAGCAGCAAAATGGCCCGGGGGGTGAAGTACCAAGAGACCCAGTACTTC

J gene: TRBJ2-7
CDR3 length: 16
V gene: TRBV2
clone size: .
D gene: TRBD2
CDR3 protein: CASRAGTSGSSYEQYF
CDR3 DNA: TGTGCCAGCAGAGCCGGGACTAGCGGGAGCTCCTACGAGCAGTACTTC

J gene: TRBJ2-7
CDR3 length: 16
V gene: TRBV4-1
clone size: .
D gene: TRBD1
CDR3 protein: CASSQLKGQGPYEQYF
CDR3 DNA: TGCGCCAGCAGCCAACTTAAGGGACAGGGGCCCTACGAGCAGTACTTC

J gene: TRBJ2-1
CDR3 length: 15
V gene: TRBV9
clone size: .
D gene: TRBD2
CDR3 protein: CASSVGDGGAYEQFF
CDR3 DNA: TGTGCCAGCAGCGTAGGAGACGGGGGGGCGTATGAGCAGTTCTTC

J gene: TRBJ2-7
CDR3 length: 13
V gene: TRBV2
clone size: .
D gene: TRBD2
CDR3 protein: CASASGRNYEQYF
CDR3 DNA: TGTGCCAGCGCTAGCGGGAGGAACTACGAGCAGTACTTC

J gene: TRBJ1-5
CDR3 length: 12
V gene: TRBV12-3/TRBV12-4
clone size: .
D gene: .
CDR3 protein: CASRLGAHPQHF
CDR3 DNA: TGTGCCAGCCGTCTAGGGGCTCATCCCCAGCATTTT

J gene: TRBJ2-7
CDR3 length: 11
V gene: TRBV19
clone size: .
D gene: .
CDR3 protein: CASGTYYEQYF
CDR3 DNA: TGTGCCAGCGGGACCTACTACGAGCAGTACTTC

J gene: TRBJ2-1
CDR3 length: 14
V gene: TRBV20-1
clone size: .
D gene: TRBD2
CDR3 protein: CSATSGGVYNEQFF
CDR3 DNA: TGCAGTGCCACAAGCGGGGGAGTTTACAATGAGCAGTTCTTC

J gene: TRBJ2-5
CDR3 length: 15
V gene: TRBV5-1
clone size: .
D gene: .
CDR3 protein: CASSLGGGREETQYF
CDR3 DNA: TGCGCCAGCAGCCTGGGTGGGGGGCGTGAAGAGACCCAGTACTTC

J gene: TRBJ2-2
CDR3 length: 18
V gene: TRBV6-6
clone size: .
D gene: TRBD2
CDR3 protein: CASTPLPGLVRNTGELFF
CDR3 DNA: TGTGCCAGCACTCCCCTCCCGGGACTAGTGAGGAATACCGGGGAGCTGTTTTTT

J gene: TRBJ2-4
CDR3 length: 15
V gene: TRBV5-1
clone size: .
D gene: TRBD1
CDR3 protein: CASSLGQGGKNIQYF
CDR3 DNA: TGCGCCAGCAGCTTGGGACAGGGGGGCAAAAACATTCAGTACTTC

J gene: TRBJ1-2
CDR3 length: 15
V gene: TRBV3-1
clone size: .
D gene: .
CDR3 protein: CASSPNPGANYGYTF
CDR3 DNA: TGTGCCAGCAGCCCAAACCCGGGAGCTAACTATGGCTACACCTTC

J gene: TRBJ2-1
CDR3 length: 14
V gene: TRBV7-2
clone size: .
D gene: TRBD2
CDR3 protein: CASTKAGGYNEQFF
CDR3 DNA: TGTGCCAGCACGAAAGCGGGGGGATACAATGAGCAGTTCTTC

J gene: TRBJ1-5
CDR3 length: 14
V gene: TRBV12-3/TRBV12-4
clone size: .
D gene: .
CDR3 protein: CASKVGRRNQPQHF
CDR3 DNA: TGTGCCAGTAAGGTGGGGCGGCGCAATCAGCCCCAGCATTTT

J gene: TRBJ2-6
CDR3 length: 17
V gene: TRBV27
clone size: .
D gene: TRBD2
CDR3 protein: CASSRLAGISGANVLTF
CDR3 DNA: TGTGCCAGCAGTCGACTAGCGGGGATCTCTGGGGCCAACGTCCTGACTTTC

J gene: TRBJ1-1
CDR3 length: 12
V gene: TRBV20-1
clone size: .
D gene: .
CDR3 protein: CSARPFLAEAFF
CDR3 DNA: TGCAGTGCTAGACCCTTTCTGGCTGAAGCTTTCTTT

J gene: TRBJ2-2
CDR3 length: 15
V gene: TRBV5-4
clone size: .
D gene: .
CDR3 protein: CASRESLGDTGELFF
CDR3 DNA: TGTGCCAGCAGGGAGTCTTTGGGGGACACCGGGGAGCTGTTTTTT

J gene: TRBJ1-4
CDR3 length: 13
V gene: TRBV4-1
clone size: .
D gene: TRBD1
CDR3 protein: CASSQAGDRGLFF
CDR3 DNA: TGCGCCAGCAGCCAGGCAGGGGACAGGGGACTGTTTTTT

J gene: TRBJ2-5
CDR3 length: 13
V gene: TRBV20-1
clone size: few
D gene: TRBD2
CDR3 protein: CSASGGGQETQYF
CDR3 DNA: TGCAGTGCTAGCGGCGGGGGACAAGAGACCCAGTACTTC

J gene: TRBJ1-1
CDR3 length: 14
V gene: TRBV6-5
clone size: .
D gene: TRBD1
CDR3 protein: CASSSYRTGGEAFF
CDR3 DNA: TGTGCCAGCAGTTCCTACCGGACAGGGGGCGAAGCTTTCTTT

J gene: TRBJ1-1
CDR3 length: 12
V gene: TRBV29-1
clone size: once
D gene: TRBD1
CDR3 protein: CSVAGGSTEAFF
CDR3 DNA: TGCAGCGTCGCAGGGGGTAGCACTGAAGCTTTCTTT

J gene: TRBJ1-1
CDR3 length: 14
V gene: TRBV12-3/TRBV12-4
clone size: few
D gene: .
CDR3 protein: CASNKGHPNTEAFF
CDR3 DNA: TGTGCCAGCAATAAGGGACACCCGAACACTGAAGCTTTCTTT

J gene: TRBJ2-1
CDR3 length: 17
V gene: TRBV11-1
clone size: few
D gene: .
CDR3 protein: CASSLAPGLGGDSEQFF
CDR3 DNA: TGTGCCAGCAGCTTAGCCCCTGGACTAGGGGGAGATAGTGAGCAGTTCTTC

J gene: TRBJ2-1
CDR3 length: 13
V gene: TRBV29-1
clone size: few
D gene: .
CDR3 protein: CSAYSGDYNEQFF
CDR3 DNA: TGCAGCGCGTATTCCGGGGATTACAATGAGCAGTTCTTC

J gene: TRBJ1-4
CDR3 length: 15
V gene: TRBV20-1
clone size: .
D gene: TRBD1
CDR3 protein: CSASKGGKANEKLFF
CDR3 DNA: TGCAGTGCTAGCAAAGGGGGCAAGGCTAATGAAAAACTGTTTTTT

J gene: TRBJ2-1
CDR3 length: 13
V gene: TRBV30
clone size: .
D gene: TRBD2
CDR3 protein: CAGRTSGNNEQFF
CDR3 DNA: TGTGCCGGTAGGACTAGCGGCAACAATGAGCAGTTCTTC

J gene: TRBJ2-3
CDR3 length: 15
V gene: TRBV5-8
clone size: few
D gene: .
CDR3 protein: CASSQARLSADTQYF
CDR3 DNA: TGTGCCAGCAGCCAGGCCCGGCTAAGCGCAGATACGCAGTATTTT

J gene: TRBJ2-2
CDR3 length: 14
V gene: TRBV5-1
clone size: many
D gene: .
CDR3 protein: CASSLSRMPGELFF
CDR3 DNA: TGCGCCAGCAGCTTGTCCCGGATGCCCGGGGAGCTGTTTTTT

J gene: TRBJ2-2
CDR3 length: 15
V gene: TRBV4-1
clone size: few
D gene: .
CDR3 protein: CASSQTLGVTGELFF
CDR3 DNA: TGCGCCAGCAGCCAAACCCTTGGCGTTACCGGGGAGCTGTTTTTT

J gene: TRBJ1-1
CDR3 length: 15
V gene: TRBV12-3/TRBV12-4
clone size: .
D gene: .
CDR3 protein: CASSPNHGANTEAFF
CDR3 DNA: TGTGCCAGCAGCCCTAACCACGGGGCGAACACTGAAGCTTTCTTT

J gene: TRBJ2-5
CDR3 length: 15
V gene: TRBV7-3
clone size: .
D gene: TRBD1
CDR3 protein: CASSLIGTGEETQYF
CDR3 DNA: TGTGCCAGCAGCTTAATAGGGACAGGGGAAGAGACCCAGTACTTC

J gene: TRBJ2-3
CDR3 length: 17
V gene: TRBV3-1
clone size: few
D gene: TRBD1
CDR3 protein: CASSHGTAISSTDTQYF
CDR3 DNA: TGTGCCAGCAGCCACGGGACAGCCATTTCGAGCACAGATACGCAGTATTTT

J gene: TRBJ2-6
CDR3 length: 13
V gene: TRBV7-9
clone size: .
D gene: .
CDR3 protein: CASSLPGANVLTF
CDR3 DNA: TGTGCCAGCAGCTTGCCTGGGGCCAACGTCCTGACTTTC

J gene: TRBJ2-7
CDR3 length: 17
V gene: TRBV15
clone size: .
D gene: TRBD2
CDR3 protein: CATSRAKGTSGGYEQYF
CDR3 DNA: TGTGCCACCAGCAGAGCTAAGGGGACTAGCGGGGGCTACGAGCAGTACTTC

J gene: TRBJ2-3
CDR3 length: 19
V gene: TRBV11-3
clone size: .
D gene: .
CDR3 protein: CASSSRKLLGQASTDTQYF
CDR3 DNA: TGTGCCAGCAGCTCCCGCAAGTTACTCGGCCAGGCGAGCACAGATACGCAGTATTTT

J gene: TRBJ2-1
CDR3 length: 11
V gene: TRBV29-1
clone size: .
D gene: .
CDR3 protein: CSVEDGGEQFF
CDR3 DNA: TGCAGCGTTGAAGACGGAGGTGAGCAGTTCTTC

J gene: TRBJ2-7
CDR3 length: 13
V gene: TRBV7-8
clone size: many
D gene: .
CDR3 protein: CASAAGASYEQYF
CDR3 DNA: TGTGCCAGCGCTGCTGGGGCCTCCTACGAGCAGTACTTC

J gene: TRBJ2-3
CDR3 length: 13
V gene: TRBV7-7
clone size: .
D gene: .
CDR3 protein: CASSSGETDTQYF
CDR3 DNA: TGTGCCAGCAGCTCGGGAGAGACAGATACGCAGTATTTT

J gene: TRBJ2-7
CDR3 length: 18
V gene: TRBV15
clone size: few
D gene: TRBD2
CDR3 protein: CATSREVPGGPNSYEQYF
CDR3 DNA: TGTGCCACCAGCAGAGAAGTTCCGGGAGGGCCCAACTCCTACGAGCAGTACTTC

J gene: TRBJ2-4
CDR3 length: 16
V gene: TRBV18
clone size: few
D gene: .
CDR3 protein: CASSPTRAGLENIQYF
CDR3 DNA: TGTGCCAGCTCACCCACTAGGGCGGGGCTGGAAAACATTCAGTACTTC

J gene: TRBJ2-5
CDR3 length: 20
V gene: TRBV5-1
clone size: .
D gene: TRBD2
CDR3 protein: CASSFPRYAKGGSRVETQYF
CDR3 DNA: TGCGCCAGCAGCTTCCCCCGGTATGCCAAGGGCGGGAGTAGAGTGGAGACCCAGTACTTC

J gene: TRBJ2-1
CDR3 length: 14
V gene: TRBV11-2
clone size: .
D gene: TRBD1
CDR3 protein: CASSSGQLGNEQFF
CDR3 DNA: TGTGCCAGCAGCTCGGGACAGCTGGGCAATGAGCAGTTCTTC

J gene: TRBJ1-3
CDR3 length: 16
V gene: TRBV5-1
clone size: .
D gene: .
CDR3 protein: CASSLEGTSSGNTIYF
CDR3 DNA: TGCGCCAGCAGCTTGGAAGGAACTAGCTCTGGAAACACCATATATTTT

J gene: TRBJ2-1
CDR3 length: 14
V gene: TRBV6-6
clone size: .
D gene: TRBD1
CDR3 protein: CASSRQGPHDEQFF
CDR3 DNA: TGTGCCAGCAGTCGACAGGGGCCCCACGATGAGCAGTTCTTC

J gene: TRBJ2-3
CDR3 length: 15
V gene: TRBV6-5
clone size: .
D gene: TRBD2
CDR3 protein: CASRTSGLDPGVPYF
CDR3 DNA: TGTGCCAGCAGAACTAGCGGCCTTGACCCCGGAGTTCCGTATTTT

J gene: TRBJ2-6
CDR3 length: 20
V gene: TRBV12-3/TRBV12-4
clone size: few
D gene: TRBD1
CDR3 protein: CASSSGTPGQGASGANVLTF
CDR3 DNA: TGTGCCAGCAGTTCGGGTACACCGGGACAGGGGGCTTCTGGGGCCAACGTCCTGACTTTC